This T cell receptor beta chain emerged from a study of OX40 agonist ivuxolimab in advanced cancers. Study as a whole: The treatment was a fully human IgG2 OX40 agonist, ivuxolimab.

Sequencing was performed with immunoSEQ multiplex PCR; in TCRdb, only in-frame clones are kept and a portion is missing. The sample has 90,000 or so clones, about 91% seen once. CDR1 is LGHNA and CDR2 is YNFKEQ in the germline V gene. The CDR3 covers 16 residues. The V gene lost 0 bases and the J gene lost 0 bases, with 9 bases spanning the gap. Concerning this clone itself: Its antigen is currently unknown.

Overall study findings and caveats: In general, CD8+ T cells held more expanded clones than CD4+ did, on average. Partial responders dosed at 0.1-3.0 mg/kg displayed clonal expansion ranking among the lowest.

Specimen: CD4+ or CD8+ T cells sorted from blood, collected in a trial of the OX40 agonist ivuxolimab. The chain recombines TRBV4-2 with TRBJ1-5; D call uncertain. This TCR was recovered from an adult with an advanced solid tumor such as melanoma, head and neck, liver or kidney cancer. CDR3 amino acids: CASSQDYSSSNQPQHF. The DNA of the CDR3 is TGTGCCAGCAGCCAAGACTACAGTTCTAGCAATCAGCCCCAGCATTTT.